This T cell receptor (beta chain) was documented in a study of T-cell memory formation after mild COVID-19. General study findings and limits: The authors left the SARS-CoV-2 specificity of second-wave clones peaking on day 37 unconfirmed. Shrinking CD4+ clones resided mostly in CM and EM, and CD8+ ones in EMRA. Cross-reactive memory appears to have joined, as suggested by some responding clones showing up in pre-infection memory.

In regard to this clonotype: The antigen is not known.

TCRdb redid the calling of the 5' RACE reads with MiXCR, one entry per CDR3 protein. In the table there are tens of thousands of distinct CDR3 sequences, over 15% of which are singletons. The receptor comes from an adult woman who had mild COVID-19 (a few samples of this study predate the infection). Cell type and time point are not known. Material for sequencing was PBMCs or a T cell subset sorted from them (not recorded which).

The CDR3: CSVEIAAGELFF. CDR3 in DNA: TGCAGCGTTGAAATAGCAGCCGGGGAGCTGTTTTTT. The chain carries TRBV29-1 and TRBJ2-2; D is ambiguous. CDR3 size: 12 residues. The germline V gene encodes CDR1 SQVTM and CDR2 ANQGSEA. Deletions cut 2 bases from V and 6 bases from J, with 7 bases between.